This T cell receptor (beta chain) was recovered during a study of blood T cell repertoires in COVID-19. Study summary: The study drew acute and convalescent COVID-19 samples from the United States, Italy and Spain. Sources were T cells, B-cell-depleted T cells, or PBMCs; the material itself was cDNA or gDNA.

The authors' processing: Using reference gene primer amplification, nucleated cell counts were estimated. Data came from immunoSEQ multiplex PCR; TCRdb stores just in-frame clones and leaves some out. The V and J calls and the clone size are those of that table, but D and trimming were determined from the DNA. The sample lists 65,000 to 95,000 clones; 60% to 85% were seen once. The CDR3 is made up of 14 amino acids. Trimming removed 3 bases from V and 3 bases from J, with 11 bases in between. In germline, CDR1 is MGHDK, CDR2 SYGVNS. The chain has TRBV25-1 and TRBJ1-1; D possibly corresponds to TRBD1 (5 bases). The source is a human donor in a cohort sampled during active COVID-19. Material: peripheral blood. CDR3 residues: CASSDMGGDTEAFF. The CDR3 DNA is TGTGCCAGCAGTGATATGGGGGGGGACACTGAAGCTTTCTTT.